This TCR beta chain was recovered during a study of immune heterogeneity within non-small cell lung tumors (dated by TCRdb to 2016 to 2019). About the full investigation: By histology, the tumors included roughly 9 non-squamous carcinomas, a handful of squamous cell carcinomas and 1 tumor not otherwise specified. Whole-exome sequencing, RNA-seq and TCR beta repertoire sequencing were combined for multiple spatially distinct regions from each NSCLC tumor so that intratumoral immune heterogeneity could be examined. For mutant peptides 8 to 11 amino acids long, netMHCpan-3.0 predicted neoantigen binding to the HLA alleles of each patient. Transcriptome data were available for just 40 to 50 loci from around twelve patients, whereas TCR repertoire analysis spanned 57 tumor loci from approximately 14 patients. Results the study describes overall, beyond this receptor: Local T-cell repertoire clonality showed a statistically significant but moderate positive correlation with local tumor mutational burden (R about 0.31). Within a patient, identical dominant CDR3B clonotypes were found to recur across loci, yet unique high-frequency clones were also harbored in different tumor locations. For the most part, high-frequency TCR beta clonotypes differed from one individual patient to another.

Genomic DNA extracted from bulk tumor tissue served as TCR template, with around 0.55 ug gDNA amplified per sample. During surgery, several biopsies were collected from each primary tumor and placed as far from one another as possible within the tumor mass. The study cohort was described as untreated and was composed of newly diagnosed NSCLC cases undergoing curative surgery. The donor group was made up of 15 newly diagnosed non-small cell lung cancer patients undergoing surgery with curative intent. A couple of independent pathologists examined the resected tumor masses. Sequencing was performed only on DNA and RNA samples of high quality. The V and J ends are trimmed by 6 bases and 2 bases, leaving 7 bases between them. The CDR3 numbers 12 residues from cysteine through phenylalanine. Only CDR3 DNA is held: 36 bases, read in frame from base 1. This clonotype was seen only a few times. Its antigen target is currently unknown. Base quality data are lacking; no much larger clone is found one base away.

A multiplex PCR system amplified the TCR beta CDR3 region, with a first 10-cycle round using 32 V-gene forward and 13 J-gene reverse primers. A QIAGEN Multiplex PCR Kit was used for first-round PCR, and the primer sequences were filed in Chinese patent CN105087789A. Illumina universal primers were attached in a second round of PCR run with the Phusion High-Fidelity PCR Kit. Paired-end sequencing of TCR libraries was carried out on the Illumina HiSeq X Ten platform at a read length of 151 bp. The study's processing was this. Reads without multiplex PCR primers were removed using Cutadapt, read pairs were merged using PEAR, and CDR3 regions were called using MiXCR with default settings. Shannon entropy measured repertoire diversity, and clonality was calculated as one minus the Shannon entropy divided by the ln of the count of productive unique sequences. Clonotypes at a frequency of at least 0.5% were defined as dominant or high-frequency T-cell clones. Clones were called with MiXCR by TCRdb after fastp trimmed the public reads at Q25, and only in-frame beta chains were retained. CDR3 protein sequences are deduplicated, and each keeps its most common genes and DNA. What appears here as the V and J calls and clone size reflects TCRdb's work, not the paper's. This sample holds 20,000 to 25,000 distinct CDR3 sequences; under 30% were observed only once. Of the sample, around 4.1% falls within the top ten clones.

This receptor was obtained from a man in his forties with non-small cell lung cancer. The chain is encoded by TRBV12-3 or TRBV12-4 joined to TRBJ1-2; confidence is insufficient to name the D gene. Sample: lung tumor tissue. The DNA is TGTGCCAGCAGCCCCGGGAACTATGGCTACACCTTC. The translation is CASSPGNYGYTF.